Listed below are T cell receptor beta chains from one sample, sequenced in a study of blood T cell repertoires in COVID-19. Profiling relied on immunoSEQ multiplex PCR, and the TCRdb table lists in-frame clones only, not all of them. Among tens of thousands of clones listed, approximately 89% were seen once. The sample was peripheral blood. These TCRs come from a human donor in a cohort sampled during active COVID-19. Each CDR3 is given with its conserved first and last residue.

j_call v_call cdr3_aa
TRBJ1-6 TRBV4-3 CASSQDLGDRGSPLHF
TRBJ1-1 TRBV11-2 CASSLGKGQGRRTEAFF
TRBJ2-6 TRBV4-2 CASSQDPGISGANVLTF
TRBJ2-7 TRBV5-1 CASSWATGYEQYF
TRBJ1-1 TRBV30 CAWMLLRTVGEAFF
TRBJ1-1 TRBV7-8 CASSPGTGAVAEAFF
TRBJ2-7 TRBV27 CASSLPIRDRAYEQYF
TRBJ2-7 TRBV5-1 CASSLEGTGVNEQYF
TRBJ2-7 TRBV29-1 CSVGGQEISYEQYF
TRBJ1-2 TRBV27 CASSRDTDANYGYTF
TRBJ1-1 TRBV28 CASLSNTEAFF
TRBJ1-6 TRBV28 CASSLVGSDNSPLHF
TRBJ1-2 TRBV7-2 CASSSTVAGNYGYTF
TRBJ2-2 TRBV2 CASSERFAGGVNTGELFF
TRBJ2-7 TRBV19 CASSRWDREDEQYF
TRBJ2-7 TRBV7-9 CASSPPGQTTYEQYF
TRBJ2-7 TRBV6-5 CASSSYGGGRREQYF
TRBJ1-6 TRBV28 CASSLWDGVGGSPLHF
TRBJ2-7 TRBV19 CASSIGPQGVEHYEQYF
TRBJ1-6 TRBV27 CASSLLQGKIYNSPLHF
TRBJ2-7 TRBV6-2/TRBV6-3 CASSFGTLYEQYF
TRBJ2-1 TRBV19 CATTDRYEQFF
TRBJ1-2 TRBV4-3 CASSHSGGPPNYGYTF
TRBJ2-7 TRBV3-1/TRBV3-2 CASSQIQGSEQYF
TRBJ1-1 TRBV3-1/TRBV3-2 CASSLGRGGAFF
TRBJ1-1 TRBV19 CASSINAGRTEAFF
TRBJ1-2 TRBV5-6 CASSVYRDPYGYTF
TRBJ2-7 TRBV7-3 CASSLRDRVLSYEQYF
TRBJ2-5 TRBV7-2 CASSRTSGAFQETQYF
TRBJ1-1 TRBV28 CASTKQGSRREAFF
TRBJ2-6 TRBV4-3 CASSQAIHSGANVLTF
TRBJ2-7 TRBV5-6 CASGSGGIAQYF
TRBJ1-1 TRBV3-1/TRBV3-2 CASSQVFTENTEAFF
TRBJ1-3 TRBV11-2 CASSQSTQGYTIYF
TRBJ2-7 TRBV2 CASSETSPAYEQYF
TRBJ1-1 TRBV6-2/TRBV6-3 CASSNGQGREGAFF
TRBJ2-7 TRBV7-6 CASSGQTGGIYEQYF
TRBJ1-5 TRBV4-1 CASSSTVNSNQPQHF
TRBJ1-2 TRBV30 CAWSRGRRPNYGYTF
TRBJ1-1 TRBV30 CAWRGVESTEAFF
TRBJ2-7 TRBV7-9 CASSLDNQPYEQYF
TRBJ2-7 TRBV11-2 CASSLGRGGYEQYF
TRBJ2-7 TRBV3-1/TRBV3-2 CASSQGGSGDWEQYF
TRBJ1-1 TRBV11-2 CASSPLRGAAFF
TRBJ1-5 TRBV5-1 CASSWGDDRAPLGRQPQHF
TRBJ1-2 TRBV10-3 CAIFTTENYGYTF
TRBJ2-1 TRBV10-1 CATSLSGDRYNEQFF
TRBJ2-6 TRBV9 CASSADSPSGANVLTF
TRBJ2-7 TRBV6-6 CASSYATDYEQYF
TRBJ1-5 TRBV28 CASSPGDYSNQPQHF